The 13 T cell receptor beta chains below were found in one sample sequenced in a study of PD-1 blockade in mismatch repair-deficient tumors. Produced via immunoSEQ multiplex PCR; TCRdb's table is partial and in-frame only. Of some 130,000 clones detected, roughly 90% appear once; the ten largest clones hold 12%. The specimen comprised peripheral blood, sampled 70 to 73 weeks after starting pembrolizumab. These receptors all stem from an adult with mismatch repair-deficient cancer.

The chain employs TRBV19 and TRBJ2-2; D perhaps matches TRBD2 (6 bases). Germline assignment: CDR1 LNHDA and CDR2 SQIVND (reference sequence). V dropped 2 bases and J dropped 6 bases, with 13 bases sitting between them. The length of the CDR3 is 15 residues. The CDR3 sequence: CASSIRGRSAGELFF. CDR3 bases: TGTGCCAGTAGTATACGGGGGAGGAGTGCCGGGGAGCTGTTTTTT.

V gene TRBV27 combines with J gene TRBJ2-2; 12 nucleotides line up with TRBD2. The CDR3 is 17 amino acids. Germline CDR1 and CDR2: MNHEY and SMNVEV (reference sequence). J lost 1 base, V lost 9 bases, and 9 bases had no gene match. The CDR3 DNA reads as TGTGCCAGTTTGACTAGCGGGAGAGTTCTGAACACCGGGGAGCTGTTTTTT. Its translation is CASLTSGRVLNTGELFF.

The chain links TRBV19 to TRBJ2-3; D ambiguous. The CDR3 contains 20 residues. Trimming shortened V by 3 bases and J by 1 base, and 26 bases separated the two germline ends. Per the germline V gene, CDR1 is LNHDA and CDR2 is SQIVND (reference sequence). CDR3 in amino acids: CASSIGWESPPIRGTDTQYF. In DNA, the CDR3 is TGTGCCAGTAGTATTGGCTGGGAAAGCCCACCAATAAGGGGCACAGATACGCAGTATTTT.

The genes are TRBV28 and TRBJ2-7; D may be TRBD1 (5 bases). The CDR3 spans 15 residues. The V gene's germline CDR1 is MDHEN and CDR2 SYDVKM. Trimming took off 6 bases at V and 5 bases at J, with 20 bases between the two ends. The CDR3 loop is CASSSEQVFGNEQYF. CDR3 coding DNA: TGTGCCAGCAGCTCCGAACAGGTATTTGGGAACGAGCAGTACTTC. Together with reference TRBV28 and TRBJ2-7, the CDR3 gives the full variable domain: DVKVTQSSRYLVKRTGEKVFLECVQDMDHENMFWYRQDPGLGLRLIYFSYDVKMKEKGDIPEGYSVSREKKERFSLILESASTNQTSMYLCASSSEQVFGNEQYFGPGTRLTVT.

The V and J genes are TRBV14 and TRBJ2-5, with 9 bases identical to TRBD1. This CDR3 region has 15 residues. Germline values: CDR1 SGHDN, CDR2 FVKESK. V was pared by 3 bases and J by 4 bases, with 6 bases of the junction left unmatched. This CDR3 reads CASSQRQGGVETQYF. Here the CDR3 DNA reads TGTGCCAGCAGCCAGAGACAGGGGGGGGTAGAGACCCAGTACTTC.

The DNA of the CDR3 is TGTGCCAGCAGCCAAGAGTTAGGTAGCGGGAGGTTCCACGAGCAGTACTTC. Translation: CASSQELGSGRFHEQYF. This rearrangement joins TRBV14 to TRBJ2-7; 10 positions agree with TRBD2. Germline V CDR1 and CDR2: SGHDN, FVKESK. This CDR3 comprises 17 residues. The ends lost 0 bases at V and 5 bases at J; junction bases unmatched: 10.

V usage is TRBV30 and J usage is TRBJ1-5, with a possible D match to TRBD1 (6 bases). This CDR3 has 13 residues. Germline V lookup: CDR1 GTSNPN, CDR2 SVGIG (reference sequence). V lost 3 bases and J 6 bases, leaving 12 bases between the germline ends. The CDR3 spells CAWSAGVLQPQHF. The CDR3, as DNA: TGTGCCTGGAGCGCAGGGGTTCTTCAGCCCCAGCATTTT.

This chain uses TRBV7-2 with TRBJ1-1; 7 bases fit TRBD1. Germline V gene sequence: CDR1 SGHTA, CDR2 FQGNSA. The CDR3 is made up of 15 amino acids. V lost 4 bases and J lost 2; bases outside the gene matches: 7. The CDR3 nucleotides read TGTGCCAGCAGCTGGTGGGGACAGCCAAACACTGAAGCTTTCTTT. Encoded protein: CASSWWGQPNTEAFF.

This sequence joins TRBV7-9 and TRBJ2-7; 7 bases align to TRBD1. Germline V gene data show CDR1 as SEHNR and CDR2 as FQNEAQ (reference sequence). The trim removed 5 bases at V and 5 bases at J, leaving 15 bases unmatched. This CDR3 spans 16 amino acids. The CDR3 DNA reads as TGTGCCAGCAGCGGATCGACAGGGAAACAGAGAGACGAGCAGTACTTC. Translating it yields CASSGSTGKQRDEQYF.

This clone has only one observation. The V gene is TRBV29-1, the J gene TRBJ2-1, with D perhaps TRBD2 (6 bases). This CDR3 is 17 amino acids long. Germline V CDR1 and CDR2: SQVTM, ANQGSEA. Between the trimmed V and J ends, which lost 0 bases and 3 bases, there was a span of 18 bases. The CDR3 region has the DNA TGCAGCGTTGAAGAGGCGAGGCGGGATTCCTTCTACAATGAGCAGTTCTTC. It translates to CSVEEARRDSFYNEQFF.

The rearrangement links TRBV4-3 to TRBJ2-7; 8 positions agree with TRBD2. The ends lost 4 bases at V and 0 bases at J; junction bases unmatched: 8. This CDR3 is 16 amino acids long. Germline CDR1 reads LGHNA; CDR2 reads YSLEER. CDR3 residues: CASSPGASGSSYEQYF. In DNA, the CDR3 is TGCGCCAGCAGCCCAGGAGCCAGCGGGAGCTCCTACGAGCAGTACTTC.

The gene calls are TRBV10-2 and TRBJ2-2; 9 bases agree with TRBD2. This CDR3 is 14 amino acids long. Trimming removed 10 bases from V and 5 bases from J; junction bases left unmatched: 8. CDR1 WSHSY and CDR2 SAAADI come from the germline V gene. Written as DNA, the CDR3 is TGCGCCACCTTTAGCGGGAGTCGAACCGGGGAGCTGTTTTTT. The encoded protein is CATFSGSRTGELFF.

The genes are TRBV7-9 and TRBJ2-7; D is unresolved. Germline-derived CDR1 and CDR2 are SEHNR and FQNEAQ (reference sequence). CDR3 length equals 13 residues. The V end was cut by 2 bases, the J end by 4 bases, with 9 bases between. The CDR3 here is CASSLIPSYEQYF. The CDR3 nucleotides are TGTGCCAGCAGCTTAATTCCGTCGTACGAGCAGTACTTC.